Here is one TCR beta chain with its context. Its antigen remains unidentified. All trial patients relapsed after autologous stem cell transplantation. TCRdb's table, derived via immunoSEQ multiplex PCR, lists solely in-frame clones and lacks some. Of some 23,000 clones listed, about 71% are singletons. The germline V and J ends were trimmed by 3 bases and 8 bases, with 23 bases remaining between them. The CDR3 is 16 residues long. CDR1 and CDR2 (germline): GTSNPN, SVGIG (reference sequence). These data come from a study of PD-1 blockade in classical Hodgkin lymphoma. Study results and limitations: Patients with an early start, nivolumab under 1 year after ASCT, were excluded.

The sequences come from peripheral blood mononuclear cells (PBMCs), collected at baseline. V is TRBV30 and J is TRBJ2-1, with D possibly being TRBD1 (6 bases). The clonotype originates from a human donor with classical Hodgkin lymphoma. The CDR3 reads CAWRGGPGHPVYEQFF. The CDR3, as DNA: TGTGCCTGGAGAGGGGGTCCGGGACACCCTGTTTATGAGCAGTTCTTC.